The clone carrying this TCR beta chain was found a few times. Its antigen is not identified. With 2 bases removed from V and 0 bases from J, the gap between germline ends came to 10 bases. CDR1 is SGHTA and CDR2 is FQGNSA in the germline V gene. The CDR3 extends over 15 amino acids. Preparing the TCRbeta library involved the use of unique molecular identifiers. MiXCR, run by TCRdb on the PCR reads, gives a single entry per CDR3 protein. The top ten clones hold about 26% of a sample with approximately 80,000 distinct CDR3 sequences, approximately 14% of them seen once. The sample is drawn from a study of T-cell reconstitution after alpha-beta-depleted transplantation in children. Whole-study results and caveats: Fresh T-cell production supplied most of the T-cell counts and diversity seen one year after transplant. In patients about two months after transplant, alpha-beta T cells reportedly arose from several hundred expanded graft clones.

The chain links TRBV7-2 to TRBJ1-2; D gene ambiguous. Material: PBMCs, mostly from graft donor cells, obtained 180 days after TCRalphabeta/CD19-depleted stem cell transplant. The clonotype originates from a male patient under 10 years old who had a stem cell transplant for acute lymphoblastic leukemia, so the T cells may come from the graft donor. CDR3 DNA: TGTGCCAGCAGCTTATCCCCAGGAGCTAACTATGGCTACACCTTC. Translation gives CASSLSPGANYGYTF.